This TCR beta chain was documented in a study of identical twins (dated by TCRdb to 2016 to 2017). Context from the whole study: To test whether fetal clonotypes persist, this study deep-sequenced TCR alpha and beta repertoires from monozygotic twins, from unrelated adults of various ages, and from cord blood. To rule out contamination, replicate twin experiments were performed at different times with different library preparation protocols. Summary of the overall study and its limitations: Compared with coincidental sharing between unrelated individuals, out-of-frame TCR alpha sequences shared between twins showed an excess of sequences with low generation probability. In monozygotic twins, out-of-frame TCR alpha sharing was systematically underestimated by recombination models, although the models agreed with sharing between unrelated individuals. Invariant T cells such as MAIT and iNKT could partly confound zero-insertion analyses, although diverse VJ usage argued against such confounding for most clonotypes. Because the same donors could not be followed over many years, the conclusions relied on cross-sectional statistical analysis. In beta out-of-frame sequences, excess twin sharing was weaker, because having fewer shared sequences lowered the signal-to-noise ratio. Abundant cord blood beta clonotypes had fewer insertions, young adult naive repertoires showed a similar but weaker trend, and memory repertoires showed no such trend.

The receptor library was made with 5' RACE. Sequencing instrument: Illumina HiSeq 2000. Template switching added a universal primer binding site, and the final cDNA carried a unique molecular identifier that allowed TCR cDNA molecules to be counted accurately. Specific primers in the conserved constant-segment region were used to synthesize first-strand cDNA for the TCR alpha and beta chains. To control for contamination, every cDNA library was double barcoded, receiving both a SMART-Mk sample barcode and Illumina barcodes. Two successive PCR steps introduced TruSeq adapter sequences along with Illumina sample barcodes. The Illumina HiSeq platform was used with custom primers to sequence TCR alpha and beta cDNA libraries. In the paper's pipeline: Raw reads were processed with MiGEC to extract unique molecular identifiers, and MiXCR was used to determine CDR3 positions. Recombination models were inferred per individual with the repgenHMM and IGoR tools using an EM algorithm. Shared clonotypes were analyzed with the tcR package in R, and sharing was normalized by the product of cloneset sizes. Out-of-frame nonproductive sequences were analyzed to study raw recombination free of thymic and clonal selection effects. TCRdb reran the public reads through fastp at Q25 and MiXCR, keeping productive beta chains. Rows with a matching CDR3 protein are joined into one entry that keeps the most common DNA and genes. TCRdb assigned the V and J calls; the authors' analysis was not used. The table for this sample lists about 530,000 distinct CDR3 sequences; approximately 20% of them were counted only once. The leading ten clones occupy around 0.48% of the sample.

Inclusive of the bounding cysteine and phenylalanine, the CDR3 is 18 residues long. CDR3 DNA only is kept here, 54 bases in frame from base 1. The junction shows trimming of 3 bases on V and 3 bases on J, and the gene matches do not reach 12 bases of it. CDR1 and CDR2, per the germline V gene (reference sequence), are DFQATT and SNEGSKA. Every donor was a healthy Caucasian. Three pairs of female monozygotic twins, all aged roughly 18 to 29 years, made up the twin cohort. Positive isolation kits from Invitrogen were used to isolate the CD4+ and CD8+ T cell populations. With regard to this clonotype: Which antigen it targets is not known. One base away there is no much larger clone; base qualities are not given.

This same sample was also part of a study on yellow fever vaccine responses in identical twins. As described in the second report: The authors reported that the T cell response to vaccination in identical twins appeared partly convergent and partly personalized. Focusing on identical twins, the study followed the T cell clones that responded to the vaccine, and did so with precision.

Sequenced input: CD4+ T cells sorted from blood. The sequence was collected from a woman aged 18-29 years in good health. The chain is made from TRBV20-1 and TRBJ2-1, and TRBD1 aligns with 12 junction nucleotides. The nucleotide sequence reads as follows: TGCAGTGCTAGCGCATACCAAGGGACAGGGGGCCTCTACAATGAGCAGTTCTTC. The translation is CSASAYQGTGGLYNEQFF.